Shown below are 25 T cell receptor beta chains from a single sample sequenced in a study of OX40 agonist ivuxolimab in advanced cancers. Only in-frame clones appear in the TCRdb table, and some are missing; sequencing was by immunoSEQ multiplex PCR. The repertoire holds 55,000 to 65,000 clones, approximately 86% seen once, with about 0.8% in the top ten. The source material was CD4+ or CD8+ T cells sorted from blood, sampled in a trial of the OX40 agonist ivuxolimab. Receptors originate from an adult with an advanced solid tumor such as melanoma, head and neck, liver or kidney cancer.

The chain is built from TRBV5-8 and TRBJ1-1, with D maybe TRBD1 (6 bases). V was trimmed by 3 bases and J by 3 bases, leaving 12 bases between them. This CDR3 is built from 14 residues. Looked up from germline, CDR1 is SGHTS and CDR2 is YDEGEE. The chain's CDR3 is CASSYTGWDTEAFF. DNA of the CDR3: TGTGCCAGCAGCTACACAGGGTGGGACACTGAAGCTTTCTTT.

V usage is TRBV28 and J usage is TRBJ2-7, with unresolved D. Trimming shortened V by 6 bases and J by 4 bases, and 10 bases separated the two germline ends. This CDR3 region has 12 residues. CDR1 is MDHEN, CDR2 SYDVKM, per germline. CDR3: CASRHGKYEQYF. The CDR3 DNA reads as TGTGCCAGCAGGCATGGGAAATACGAGCAGTACTTC.

CDR3 in amino acids: CASSRTGVRKNTEAFF. The DNA of the CDR3 is TGTGCCAGCAGCCGGACAGGGGTGAGGAAGAACACTGAAGCTTTCTTT. This chain links TRBV27 with TRBJ1-1; 9 positions agree with TRBD1. CDR3 length: 16 residues. V lost 6 bases to trimming and J lost 1 base; unmatched junction nucleotides: 9. Germline V gives CDR1 MNHEY, CDR2 SMNVEV (reference sequence).

This clone was seen more than once but under ten times. The chain has TRBV11-2 and TRBJ2-7, with 9 positions matching TRBD1. This CDR3 has 16 amino acids. The V gene end was trimmed by 4 bases and the J gene end by 4 bases; junction bases not matched to a gene: 11. Germline CDR1 SGHAT, CDR2 FQNNGV. CDR3 nucleotides: TGTGCCAGCAGCTCAACCGGGACAGGGAATGGGTACGAGCAGTACTTC. It is translated as CASSSTGTGNGYEQYF.

The J gene is TRBJ2-1, the V gene TRBV5-1; TRBD1 aligns across 7 bases. Unmatched junction bases numbered 2, after V lost 4 bases and J lost 1 base. The length of the CDR3 is 14 residues. Per germline, CDR1 SGHRS and CDR2 YFSETQ. CDR3 nucleotides: TGCGCCAGCAGCGAGGGACAGTCCTACAATGAGCAGTTCTTC. It yields the protein CASSEGQSYNEQFF. Drawing the rest from reference TRBV5-1 and TRBJ2-1, the complete variable domain is KAGVTQTPRYLIKTRGQQVTLSCSPISGHRSVSWYQQTPGQGLQFLFEYFSETQRNKGNFPGRFSGRQFSNSRSEMNVSTLELGDSALYLCASSEGQSYNEQFFGPGTRLTVL.

The rearrangement links TRBV5-4 to TRBJ1-4; D is unresolved. V was shortened by 5 bases and J by 3 bases, with 8 bases between the two germline ends. The CDR3 extends over 13 amino acids. Per germline, CDR1 SGHNT and CDR2 YYREEE (reference sequence). The CDR3 here is CASSPSANEKLFF. CDR3 DNA: TGTGCCAGCAGTCCCTCCGCTAATGAAAAACTGTTTTTT.

The CDR3: CASSLGLAVGTQYF. The CDR3 DNA reads TGTGCCAGCAGTTTAGGTCTCGCGGTGGGCACGCAGTATTTT. This chain links TRBV27 with TRBJ2-3, with D unresolved. The CDR3 loop spans 14 amino acids. Germline CDR1 and CDR2: MNHEY and SMNVEV (reference sequence). V was cut by 2 bases and J by 9 bases, with 15 bases left in between.

This chain connects TRBV30 to TRBJ2-1; possible D gene TRBD2, 5 bases. V was trimmed by 0 bases and J by 7 bases, leaving 13 bases between them. The length of the CDR3 is 14 residues. Germline V CDR1 and CDR2: GTSNPN, SVGIG (reference sequence). CDR3 loop: CAWSVSGSRNEQFF. The CDR3 DNA reads as TGTGCCTGGAGTGTAAGTGGGAGCAGGAATGAGCAGTTCTTC.

The chain links TRBV6-4 to TRBJ1-2; unclear D gene. Germline assignment: CDR1 MRHNA and CDR2 SNTAGT. This CDR3 is 15 amino acids long. V was shortened by 2 bases and J by 8 bases, with 18 bases between the two germline ends. This CDR3 is CASSDAYIGERGYTF. The CDR3 nucleotides are TGTGCCAGCAGTGACGCTTACATCGGAGAGCGGGGCTACACCTTC.

The rearrangement uses TRBV5-1 and TRBJ2-2, with 9 bases fitting TRBD2. Germline CDR1 reads SGHRS; CDR2 reads YFSETQ. With 0 bases clipped from V and 0 bases from J, the junction kept 9 bases outside the gene matches. The CDR3 loop spans 19 amino acids. CDR3 sequence: CASSLDLAGRRANTGELFF. DNA for the CDR3: TGCGCCAGCAGCTTGGACCTAGCGGGAAGGCGCGCGAACACCGGGGAGCTGTTTTTT.

A single count supports this clone. The chain carries TRBV6-1 and TRBJ2-1; tentatively, D is TRBD2 (6 bases). The germline V gene encodes CDR1 MNHNS and CDR2 SASEGT. The ends were cut back, 8 bases at V and 0 bases at J, with 11 bases in the middle. The CDR3 covers 14 residues. This CDR3 is CASGRGSSYNEQFF. Here the CDR3 DNA reads TGTGCCAGCGGACGGGGGAGCTCCTACAATGAGCAGTTCTTC.

This chain uses TRBV5-6 with TRBJ1-2, with 9 bases that match TRBD1. Germline CDR1 is SGHDT and CDR2 is YYEEEE. The CDR3 has 14 amino acids. V shed 5 bases and J 5 bases; nucleotides not matched to a gene: 7. CDR3 coding DNA: TGTGCCAGCAGTCTTCCCGGGACAGGGTATGGCTACACCTTC. Amino acid sequence: CASSLPGTGYGYTF. The full variable domain, completed using reference TRBV5-6 and TRBJ1-2, is DAGVTQSPTHLIKTRGQQVTLRCSPKSGHDTVSWYQQALGQGPQFIFQYYEEEERQRGNFPDRFSGHQFPNYSSELNVNALLLGDSALYLCASSLPGTGYGYTFGSGTRLTVV.

The chain carries TRBV11-1 and TRBJ1-2; 10 nucleotides match TRBD1. This CDR3 has 14 amino acids. CDR1 is SGHAT and CDR2 is FQDESV in the germline V gene (reference sequence). V dropped 4 bases and J dropped 8; count of bases not matched to a gene: 7. The CDR3 region has the DNA TGTGCCAGCAGCTACGGGACAGGGGAAAGCGGCTACACCTTC. Translation: CASSYGTGESGYTF.

CDR3 bases: TGTGCCAGCAGTTTATCGCAGGGACTGCCGAGCTCCTATAATTCACCCCTCCACTTT. Amino acid sequence: CASSLSQGLPSSYNSPLHF. The rearrangement joins TRBV27 to TRBJ1-6, with D maybe TRBD1 (5 bases). The CDR3 is made up of 19 amino acids. V was trimmed by 0 bases and J by 0 bases, leaving 15 bases between them. Germline V gene sequence: CDR1 MNHEY, CDR2 SMNVEV (reference sequence).

CDR3 sequence: CASSLAPLGGQPQHF. DNA of the CDR3: TGTGCCAGCAGCTTGGCCCCTTTGGGTGGGCAGCCCCAGCATTTT. The gene calls are TRBV5-5 and TRBJ1-5, with no clear D. V was trimmed by 0 bases and J by 7 bases, leaving 14 bases between them. The V gene's germline CDR1 is SGHKS and CDR2 YYEKEE (reference sequence). The CDR3 spans 15 residues.

J is TRBJ2-5 and V is TRBV7-9, with D maybe TRBD1 (6 bases). The CDR3 has 15 residues. The germline V and J ends were trimmed by 0 bases and 3 bases, with 11 bases remaining between them. The germline V gene has CDR1 SEHNR and CDR2 FQNEAQ (reference sequence). The CDR3 spells CASSLATGFEETQYF. The CDR3 coding sequence is TGTGCCAGCAGCTTAGCTACAGGGTTTGAAGAGACCCAGTACTTC.

The chain carries TRBV27 and TRBJ2-1; D uncertain. CDR3 length: 14 residues. Trimming took 6 bases from V and 9 from J, leaving 18 bases between them. Germline V gives CDR1 MNHEY, CDR2 SMNVEV (reference sequence). CDR3 loop: CASSPKPLVSEQFF. The CDR3 nucleotides read TGTGCCAGCAGCCCGAAGCCCCTAGTGAGTGAGCAGTTCTTC.

The table lists this clone with a few counts. This chain uses TRBV9 with TRBJ1-3; D is undetermined. Germline V gives CDR1 SGDLS, CDR2 YYNGEE. The CDR3 sequence is 13 residues long. The germline V and J ends were trimmed by 4 bases and 4 bases, with 9 bases remaining between them. CDR3 residues: CASSIRSGNTIYF. The CDR3 DNA reads as TGTGCCAGCAGCATCAGAAGCGGAAACACCATATATTTT. Filled out from reference TRBV9 and TRBJ1-3, the complete variable domain reads DSGVTQTPKHLITATGQRVTLRCSPRSGDLSVYWYQQSLDQGLQFLIQYYNGEERAKGNILERFSAQQFPDLHSELNLSSLELGDSALYFCASSIRSGNTIYFGEGSWLTVV.

This chain joins TRBV7-8 and TRBJ2-2, with 11 nucleotides matching TRBD1. After removal of 2 bases from V and 6 bases from J, the junction contained 8 bases not matched to a gene. CDR3 length: 17 residues. Germline V CDR1 and CDR2: SGHVS, FQNEAQ. The CDR3 nucleotides read TGTGCCAGCAGCTTAACCGTAACGGGACAGGGGGCCGGGGAGCTGTTTTTT. As protein: CASSLTVTGQGAGELFF.

J is TRBJ2-3 and V is TRBV5-8; 8 nucleotides agree with TRBD2. The ends lost 3 bases at V and 3 bases at J; junction bases unmatched: 12. Germline V gene data show CDR1 as SGHTS and CDR2 as YDEGEE. This CDR3 contains 17 residues. Written as DNA, the CDR3 is TGTGCCAGCAGCTCCATCGTCTCTAGCGGGCAAACAGATACGCAGTATTTT. This sequence encodes CASSSIVSSGQTDTQYF.

This chain uses TRBV9 with TRBJ2-3; 7 bases match TRBD1. After removal of 0 bases from V and 5 bases from J, the junction contained 3 bases not matched to a gene. Germline V gene data show CDR1 as SGDLS and CDR2 as YYNGEE. CDR3 length: 14 amino acids. The CDR3 DNA reads as TGTGCCAGCAGCGTAGGGTGGGACAGAGATACGCAGTATTTT. This translates into CASSVGWDRDTQYF.

The J gene is TRBJ2-1, the V gene TRBV7-9; the D gene is possibly TRBD1 (7 bases). Per the germline V gene, CDR1 is SEHNR and CDR2 is FQNEAQ (reference sequence). Trimming removed 5 bases from V and 12 bases from J, with 23 bases in between. There are 15 residues in the CDR3. CDR3 sequence: CASSPSGTARRGQFF. The CDR3 region has the DNA TGTGCCAGCAGCCCGAGTGGGACAGCACGGAGGGGGCAGTTCTTC.

The rearrangement uses TRBV4-3 and TRBJ1-4, with D uncertain. V was shortened by 2 bases and J by 4 bases, with 14 bases between the two germline ends. The CDR3 loop spans 16 amino acids. Germline V gene sequence: CDR1 LGHNA, CDR2 YSLEER. As DNA, the CDR3 is TGCGCCAGCAGCCAAAACTACGGGGTCGTTAATGAAAAACTGTTTTTT. This gives the protein CASSQNYGVVNEKLFF.

The CDR3 DNA is TGTGCCAGCAGCTTGAGCGGGAGAGTTGCGGGAACAGAGACCCAGTACTTC. Translated, it gives CASSLSGRVAGTETQYF. The rearrangement joins TRBV7-9 to TRBJ2-5; 8 bases agree with TRBD2. V trimming: 3 bases; J trimming: 4 bases; junction bases outside the gene matches: 13. The length of the CDR3 is 17 residues. The V gene's germline CDR1 is SEHNR and CDR2 FQNEAQ (reference sequence).

The chain has TRBV23-1 and TRBJ1-1, with 7 bases fitting TRBD1. TRBV23-1 is identified as an open reading frame with a role that is uncertain. V shed 4 bases, J shed 0 bases, and the junction held 11 bases outside the gene matches. This CDR3 contains 17 residues. DNA for the CDR3: TGCGCCAGCAGTCCTTACAGGGGTTTGAAGATGAACACTGAAGCTTTCTTT. Translation: CASSPYRGLKMNTEAFF.